The rows below give T cell receptor beta chains drawn from one sample of a study of blood T cell repertoires in COVID-19. Only in-frame clones appear in the TCRdb table, and some are missing; sequencing was by immunoSEQ multiplex PCR. The repertoire has a few hundred thousand clones, around 90% of them found once; the top ten carry 2% to 2.5%. Sequencing was carried out using peripheral blood. Every receptor here comes from a woman in her sixties with COVID-19, enrolled during active disease. The CDR3 runs from the conserved cysteine through the conserved F or W. A D gene is named only where the DNA matches it firmly. For some rows the clone size is stated as once, few or many, or as a class when expanded; others skip it.

clone size	V gene	D gene	J gene	CDR3 protein	CDR3 DNA
NA	TRBV23-1	TRBD1	TRBJ1-4	CASSHLGTGGRKATNEKLFF	TGCGCCAGCAGTCATTTAGGGACAGGGGGCCGGAAGGCAACTAATGAAAAACTGTTTTTT
NA	TRBV7-9	TRBD2	TRBJ2-1	CASRQSTSGVGDEQFF	TGTGCCAGCAGACAGAGTACTAGCGGGGTAGGAGATGAGCAGTTCTTC
NA	TRBV5-1	NA	TRBJ2-3	CASSLDPGDTQYF	TGCGCCAGCAGCTTGGATCCCGGAGATACGCAGTATTTT
NA	TRBV18	NA	TRBJ1-2	CASSLREDYGYTF	TGTGCCAGCTCACTCCGCGAGGACTATGGCTACACCTTC
NA	TRBV6-5	NA	TRBJ1-5	CASRRQGFSNQPQHF	TGTGCCAGCAGGAGGCAGGGGTTTAGCAATCAGCCCCAGCATTTT
NA	TRBV9	TRBD2	TRBJ2-1	CASSVAGGSYNEQFF	TGTGCCAGCAGCGTAGCGGGGGGGTCGTACAATGAGCAGTTCTTC
NA	TRBV30	NA	TRBJ1-6	CAWSPGTPNSPLHF	TGTGCCTGGAGTCCCGGGACACCTAATTCACCCCTCCACTTT
NA	TRBV5-1	NA	TRBJ2-1	CASSLGGANEQFF	TGCGCCAGCAGCTTGGGTGGAGCCAATGAGCAGTTCTTC
few	TRBV10-2	NA	TRBJ1-2	CASTGQGGRYTF	TGCGCCAGCACTGGGCAGGGTGGTCGGTACACCTTC
NA	TRBV3-1/TRBV3-2	NA	TRBJ1-2	CASSQEEGGYGYTF	TGTGCCAGCAGCCAAGAGGAGGGTGGCTATGGCTACACCTTC
NA	TRBV6-4	TRBD1	TRBJ1-2	CASSADRGRGSGYTF	TGTGCCAGCAGTGCGGACAGGGGGCGCGGGAGCGGCTACACCTTC